This entry lists 30 T cell receptor beta chains sequenced from one sample in a study of OX40 agonist ivuxolimab in advanced cancers. The protocol was immunoSEQ multiplex PCR, while the TCRdb copy is restricted to in-frame clones and leaves out a portion. The sample contains about 48,000 clones, over 85% of which appear only once. The sequenced sample was CD4+ or CD8+ T cells sorted from blood, obtained in a trial of the OX40 agonist ivuxolimab. The source is an adult with an advanced solid tumor such as melanoma, head and neck, liver or kidney cancer.

The chain recombines TRBV28 with TRBJ2-3; D is unclear. With 5 bases removed from V and 2 bases from J, the gap between germline ends came to 14 bases. The CDR3 spans 15 residues. Germline V gene lookup returns CDR1 MDHEN and CDR2 SYDVKM. The chain's CDR3 is CASSPAFDDTDTQYF. The DNA for the CDR3 is TGTGCCAGCAGTCCCGCGTTTGATGACACAGATACGCAGTATTTT.

V gene TRBV4-3 combines with J gene TRBJ2-2; possibly TRBD1 or TRBD2 for D (5 bases each). In germline, CDR1 is LGHNA, CDR2 YSLEER. V lost 1 base and J 10 bases, leaving 13 bases between the germline ends. CDR3 size: 14 residues. CDR3 residues: CASSQAGTAQELFF. CDR3 sequence (DNA): TGCGCCAGCAGCCAAGCCGGGACCGCGCAGGAGCTGTTTTTT.

The V call is TRBV27, the J call TRBJ1-4; possibly TRBD1 for D (6 bases). The CDR3 loop spans 13 amino acids. CDR1 and CDR2 from the germline V gene are MNHEY and SMNVEV (reference sequence). V was shortened by 6 bases and J by 10 bases, with 15 bases between the two germline ends. The CDR3 loop is CASRETGEGKLFF. The CDR3 region has the DNA TGTGCCAGCAGAGAGACAGGTGAAGGAAAACTGTTTTTT.

The chain combines TRBV7-8 with TRBJ2-4, with a tentative D call TRBD1 (8 bases). Trimming cost V 7 bases and J 3 bases, with 28 bases left between them. CDR1 SGHVS and CDR2 FQNEAQ come from the germline V gene. The CDR3 has 19 amino acids. The CDR3 sequence is CASTTGRTGRGQDKNIQYF. The CDR3 DNA reads TGTGCCAGCACCACCGGGAGGACAGGGAGGGGTCAAGACAAAAACATTCAGTACTTC. The complete variable domain, with remaining parts taken from reference TRBV7-8 and TRBJ2-4, reads GAGVSQSPRYKVAKRGQDVALRCDPISGHVSLFWYQQALGQGPEFLTYFQNEAQLDKSGLPSDRFFAERPEGSVSTLKIQRTQQEDSAVYLCASTTGRTGRGQDKNIQYFGAGTRLSVL.

The V and J genes are TRBV4-1 and TRBJ2-1, with a possible D match to TRBD1 (5 bases). The CDR3 is 12 amino acids. CDR1 is MGHRA and CDR2 is YSYEKL in the germline V gene. V lost 4 bases to trimming and J lost 10 bases, with 11 bases between them. The CDR3 protein is CASSLLGPEQFF. The CDR3, as DNA: TGCGCCAGCAGCCTACTGGGGCCCGAGCAGTTCTTC.

V usage is TRBV28 and J usage is TRBJ2-5; 8 bases map to TRBD2. After removal of 1 base from V and 7 bases from J, the junction contained 11 bases not matched to a gene. CDR3 length equals 16 residues. Germline values: CDR1 MDHEN, CDR2 SYDVKM. Here the CDR3 reads CASSLLGPGGGRTQYF. The CDR3 DNA reads as TGTGCCAGCAGTTTATTGGGCCCCGGGGGGGGAAGGACCCAGTACTTC. Looking up the rest from reference TRBV28 and TRBJ2-5 gives the full variable domain: DVKVTQSSRYLVKRTGEKVFLECVQDMDHENMFWYRQDPGLGLRLIYFSYDVKMKEKGDIPEGYSVSREKKERFSLILESASTNQTSMYLCASSLLGPGGGRTQYFGPGTRLLVL.

Note on this clone: The sample carries other DNA sequences with the same CDR3. The rearrangement uses TRBV9 and TRBJ2-2, with 8 bases that match TRBD1. V shed 0 bases and J 1 base; nucleotides not matched to a gene: 2. In germline, CDR1 is SGDLS, CDR2 YYNGEE. The CDR3 is 16 residues long. In DNA form, the CDR3 reads TGTGCCAGCAGCGTAGGGACAGGGCAGAACACCGGGGAGCTGTTTTTT. Protein: CASSVGTGQNTGELFF.

The rearrangement links TRBV29-1 to TRBJ2-7; 8 nucleotides align to TRBD1. Germline lookup yields CDR1 SQVTM and CDR2 ANQGSEA. V shed 6 bases, J shed 3 bases, and the junction held 13 bases outside the gene matches. This CDR3 is 15 amino acids long. The CDR3 protein is CSVVGSGTGYYEQYF. CDR3 DNA: TGCAGCGTGGTCGGTTCCGGGACAGGCTACTACGAGCAGTACTTC.

The V and J genes are TRBV4-2 and TRBJ2-5; D may correspond to TRBD1 or TRBD2 (5 bases each). Trimming pared 5 bases from V and 5 bases from J, leaving 18 bases between. The V gene's germline CDR1 is LGHNA and CDR2 YNFKEQ. CDR3 length: 15 residues. The CDR3 sequence: CASSSRLTEGETQYF. CDR3 DNA sequence: TGTGCCAGCAGCAGTCGACTGACAGAGGGGGAGACCCAGTACTTC.

This clone occurred once. The V call is TRBV4-3, the J call TRBJ1-1, with 7 bases identical to TRBD1. This CDR3 is built from 17 residues. The V and J ends lost 4 bases and 0 bases, in that order; junction bases with no gene match: 11. The V gene's germline CDR1 is LGHNA and CDR2 YSLEER. As DNA, the CDR3 is TGCGCCAGCAGCCCGACAGGGTTGGCCATCGTGAACACTGAAGCTTTCTTT. This codes for CASSPTGLAIVNTEAFF.

V usage is TRBV4-1 and J usage is TRBJ2-2; D possibly corresponds to TRBD2 (6 bases). The germline V gene encodes CDR1 MGHRA and CDR2 YSYEKL. The CDR3 length is 16 residues. Trimming removed 5 bases from V and 5 bases from J, with 18 bases in between. The CDR3 loop reads CASSYGRGGGTGELFF. The DNA for the CDR3 is TGCGCCAGCAGCTATGGTCGGGGAGGAGGGACCGGGGAGCTGTTTTTT.

The J gene is TRBJ1-5, the V gene TRBV6-1; 7 bases match TRBD1. J was trimmed by 5 bases and V by 7 bases; bases with no gene match: 11. The length of the CDR3 is 15 residues. CDR1 MNHNS and CDR2 SASEGT come from the germline V gene. The CDR3 DNA sequence: TGTGCCAGCATCCTAGACAGGGAGGGTTATCAGCCCCAGCATTTT. Translation gives CASILDREGYQPQHF.

The J gene is TRBJ2-7, the V gene TRBV7-8; weak D call: TRBD1 (6 bases). CDR3 size: 14 residues. The germline V gene encodes CDR1 SGHVS and CDR2 FQNEAQ. V was shortened by 1 base and J by 2 bases, with 9 bases between the two germline ends. CDR3 amino acids: CASSLVTGAYEQYF. The CDR3 region has the DNA TGTGCCAGCAGCTTAGTGACAGGAGCCTACGAGCAGTACTTC.

The chain combines TRBV7-2 with TRBJ2-7; 9 bases line up with TRBD1. Looked up from germline, CDR1 is SGHTA and CDR2 is FQGNSA. The CDR3 has 16 amino acids. V was clipped by 4 bases and J by 0 bases; unmatched bases: 7. The CDR3 protein is CASSSRTGASSYEQYF. In nucleotides, the CDR3 is TGTGCCAGCAGCTCCAGGACAGGGGCTAGCTCCTACGAGCAGTACTTC.

Only a few counts were recorded for this clone. V and J are TRBV19 and TRBJ2-7; D may correspond to TRBD1 or TRBD2 (5 bases each). The CDR3 has 15 amino acids. Per germline, CDR1 LNHDA and CDR2 SQIVND (reference sequence). Trimming shortened V by 4 bases and J by 5 bases, and 18 bases separated the two germline ends. CDR3 amino acids: CASSTRDPPGHEQYF. In DNA, the CDR3 is TGTGCCAGTAGTACCCGGGACCCACCGGGCCACGAGCAGTACTTC.

The J gene is TRBJ1-2, the V gene TRBV28; tentative D call: TRBD1 (6 bases). Germline CDR1 is MDHEN and CDR2 is SYDVKM. The CDR3 is 14 amino acids. V was pared by 2 bases and J by 0 bases, with 7 bases between. This CDR3 is CASSLRTANYGYTF. DNA of the CDR3: TGTGCCAGCAGTTTACGGACAGCTAACTATGGCTACACCTTC.

The CDR3 spells CASSLFVRAGTEAFF. In DNA form, the CDR3 reads TGTGCCAGCAGCTTGTTCGTGAGGGCCGGCACTGAAGCTTTCTTT. The chain joins TRBV5-4 to TRBJ1-1; D unclear. Germline V gene sequence: CDR1 SGHNT, CDR2 YYREEE (reference sequence). V lost 1 base to trimming and J lost 4 bases, with 14 bases between them. The CDR3 spans 15 residues.

The chain has TRBV7-6 and TRBJ2-2; D is possibly TRBD1 (6 bases). Germline V gene data show CDR1 as SGHVS and CDR2 as FNYEAQ. This CDR3 has 15 residues. V was pared by 10 bases and J by 0 bases, with 15 bases between. The CDR3 sequence: CATPPGQSNTGELFF. CDR3 coding DNA: TGTGCCACCCCCCCCGGACAGTCGAACACCGGGGAGCTGTTTTTT.

This clone was observed many times. The genes are TRBV10-3 and TRBJ2-7, with D possibly being TRBD2 (5 bases). V was cut by 0 bases and J by 3 bases, with 9 bases left in between. The germline gives CDR1 ENHRY, CDR2 SYGVKD. The CDR3 runs to 14 residues. For the CDR3, the DNA is TGTGCCATCAGTGAGTCACGAGAGGGCTACGAGCAGTACTTC. It translates to CAISESREGYEQYF.

V and J are TRBV29-1 and TRBJ1-1; 7 bases line up with TRBD1. The junction had 12 bases not matched to a gene; V was cut back by 3 bases and J by 8 bases. Per the germline V gene, CDR1 is SQVTM and CDR2 is ANQGSEA. The CDR3 extends over 14 amino acids. The CDR3 region has the DNA TGCAGCGTTGAGGGCGCGGCAGGGGGGACCGAAGCTTTCTTT. Protein product: CSVEGAAGGTEAFF.

The gene calls are TRBV10-3 and TRBJ1-4; the match to TRBD1 covers 10 bases. V lost 6 bases, J lost 8 bases, and 6 bases stayed unmatched. The CDR3 covers 14 residues. Germline V CDR1 and CDR2: ENHRY, SYGVKD. The CDR3 nucleotides read TGTGCCATCAGCGGGACAGGGGCAGGGGAAAAACTGTTTTTT. Its translation is CAISGTGAGEKLFF.

The rearrangement links TRBV7-9 to TRBJ2-7; 8 nucleotides align to TRBD2. The CDR3 is made up of 12 amino acids. The V gene's germline CDR1 is SEHNR and CDR2 FQNEAQ (reference sequence). The junction had 2 bases not matched to a gene; V was cut back by 5 bases and J by 5 bases. In DNA, the CDR3 is TGTGCCAGCAGCCCCGGGGGGGACGAGCAGTACTTC. This encodes CASSPGGDEQYF.

The rearrangement joins TRBV7-6 to TRBJ2-3; D is undetermined. Trimming stripped 1 base from V and 1 base from J, with 9 bases between. There are 15 residues in the CDR3. In germline, CDR1 is SGHVS, CDR2 FNYEAQ. The CDR3 sequence is CASSLGPLGTDTQYF. The CDR3 nucleotides are TGTGCCAGCAGCTTAGGCCCATTGGGCACAGATACGCAGTATTTT.

V is TRBV7-9 and J is TRBJ2-5; D may be TRBD1 or TRBD2 (5 bases each). CDR1 SEHNR and CDR2 FQNEAQ come from the germline V gene (reference sequence). This CDR3 is 15 amino acids long. With 5 bases removed from V and 5 bases from J, the gap between germline ends came to 18 bases. The CDR3 nucleotides are TGTGCCAGCAGCGTAGAAGGGACCCCGAGGGAGACCCAGTACTTC. This codes for CASSVEGTPRETQYF.

The V and J genes are TRBV6-6 and TRBJ1-3, with D hard to call. The CDR3 is made up of 15 amino acids. From germline, CDR1 is MNHNY and CDR2 SVGAGI (reference sequence). The V and J ends lost 5 bases and 0 bases respectively, with 11 bases between them. The CDR3 here is CASSPDGYSGNTIYF. The CDR3 DNA sequence: TGTGCCAGCAGTCCCGACGGCTACTCTGGAAACACCATATATTTT.

This clone was detected many times. The gene calls are TRBV5-1 and TRBJ1-2; D not certain. The length of the CDR3 is 12 residues. Germline V gene sequence: CDR1 SGHRS, CDR2 YFSETQ. V shed 2 bases and J shed 7 bases, with 9 bases lying between them. The CDR3 DNA follows: TGCGCCAGCAGCTTTTACCCCGGTGGCTACACCTTC. The encoded protein is CASSFYPGGYTF.

V usage is TRBV28 and J usage is TRBJ1-1; TRBD1 aligns across 7 bases. The CDR3 has 17 residues. Germline V gene sequence: CDR1 MDHEN, CDR2 SYDVKM. Losses at the gene ends were 4 bases for V and 1 base for J; bases not matched to a gene: 12. The CDR3 bases are TGTGCCAGCAGTTGGGGGTCTCACAGGGGCCCGAACACTGAAGCTTTCTTT. It translates to CASSWGSHRGPNTEAFF.

The rearrangement links TRBV6-1 to TRBJ2-7; 7 bases match TRBD1. The CDR3 consists of 15 residues. The V segment lost 5 bases and the J segment 0 bases; nucleotides outside the gene matches: 7. CDR1 and CDR2 (germline): MNHNS, SASEGT. The CDR3 DNA reads TGTGCCAGCAGTCAAACAGGGGCCGGCTCCTACGAGCAGTACTTC. Its translation is CASSQTGAGSYEQYF.

The rearrangement links TRBV28 to TRBJ1-2; D is unclear. The CDR3 covers 15 residues. In germline, CDR1 is MDHEN, CDR2 SYDVKM. Trimming took off 2 bases at V and 3 bases at J, with 13 bases between the two ends. The CDR3 protein is CASSLKSSGYYGYTF. CDR3 sequence (DNA): TGTGCCAGCAGTTTAAAGAGTTCAGGTTACTATGGCTACACCTTC.

The chain employs TRBV19 and TRBJ2-2, with 7 bases aligning to TRBD1. This CDR3 comprises 14 residues. Germline V gene data show CDR1 as LNHDA and CDR2 as SQIVND (reference sequence). Germline trimming cut 7 bases from V and 4 bases from J; bases unmatched to any gene: 6. This CDR3 reads CASTGTEFTGELFF. CDR3 coding DNA: TGTGCCAGTACCGGGACAGAGTTCACCGGGGAGCTGTTTTTT.